This T cell receptor (beta chain) is from a study of OX40 agonist ivuxolimab in advanced cancers. The wider study: In three patients, partial responses were observed, one with hepatocellular carcinoma and two with cutaneous melanoma.

This table comes from immunoSEQ multiplex PCR, and its TCRdb copy is limited to in-frame clones, with some not included. The sample consists of 60,000 or so clones, 85% to 90% of them appearing once. Per germline, CDR1 MNHNY and CDR2 SVGAGI (reference sequence). The V and J ends lost 10 bases and 5 bases, in that order; junction bases with no gene match: 3. The length of the CDR3 is 13 residues. This clonotype was sampled from an adult with an advanced solid tumor such as melanoma, head and neck, liver or kidney cancer. The source material was CD4+ or CD8+ T cells sorted from blood, sampled in a trial of the OX40 agonist ivuxolimab. The chain employs TRBV6-6 and TRBJ2-1; TRBD2 aligns across 12 bases. CDR3 protein: CATRLAGDNEQFF. As DNA, the CDR3 is TGTGCCACGCGACTAGCGGGAGACAATGAGCAGTTCTTC.